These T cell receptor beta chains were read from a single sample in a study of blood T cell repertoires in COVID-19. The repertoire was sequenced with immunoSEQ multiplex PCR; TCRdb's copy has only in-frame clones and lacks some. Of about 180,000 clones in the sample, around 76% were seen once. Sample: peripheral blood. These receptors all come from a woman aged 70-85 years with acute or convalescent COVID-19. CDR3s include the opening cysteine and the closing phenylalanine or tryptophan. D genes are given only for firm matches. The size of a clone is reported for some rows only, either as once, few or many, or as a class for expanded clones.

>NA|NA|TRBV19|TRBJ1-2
TGTGCCAGTAGGGGCCCGGTCACTTATAACTATGGCTACACCTTC
CASRGPVTYNYGYTF
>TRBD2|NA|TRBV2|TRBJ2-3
TGTGCCAGCAGCCGGCGGACTAGCGGGACAGATACGCAGTATTTT
CASSRRTSGTDTQYF
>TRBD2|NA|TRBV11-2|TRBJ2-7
TGTGCCAGCAGCTCCTCTAGCGGGGGTTACGAGCAGTACTTC
CASSSSSGGYEQYF
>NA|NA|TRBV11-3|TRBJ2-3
TGTGCCAGCAGCCTCGGACAAGACACAGATACGCAGTATTTT
CASSLGQDTDTQYF
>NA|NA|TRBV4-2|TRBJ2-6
TGTGCCAGCAGCCCAGTATTCGGGGCGCTACTAGCTCAAAGCTCTGGGGCCAACGTCCTGACTTTC
CASSPVFGALLAQSSGANVLTF
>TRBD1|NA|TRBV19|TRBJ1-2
TGTGCCAGTAGTATCGCTCCCTGGACAGGAGGATATGGCTACACCTTC
CASSIAPWTGGYGYTF
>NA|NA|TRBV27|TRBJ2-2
TGTGCCAGCAGTTTGGGCTCGAACACCGGGGAGCTGTTTTTT
CASSLGSNTGELFF
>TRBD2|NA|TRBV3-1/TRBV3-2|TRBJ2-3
TGTGCCAGCAGCTCCTACGTCGGGACTAGCGGCACAGATACGCAGTATTTT
CASSSYVGTSGTDTQYF
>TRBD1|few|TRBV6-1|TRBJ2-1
TGTGCCAGCAGTGAAAGACAGGGAAGGGGGCCGTTCTTC
CASSERQGRGPFF
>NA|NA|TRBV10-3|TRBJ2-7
TGTGCCACCGGCCAGAGCCAGGGATGGGAGCAGTACTTC
CATGQSQGWEQYF
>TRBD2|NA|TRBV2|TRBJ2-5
TGTGCCAGCAGTCTCTGGAGCGGGAGAGCGGGAGAGACCCAGTACTTC
CASSLWSGRAGETQYF
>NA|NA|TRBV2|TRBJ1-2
TGTGCCAGCAACGGTATTAACTATGGCTACACCTTC
CASNGINYGYTF
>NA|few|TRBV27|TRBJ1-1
TGTGCCAGCAGCTGGGGGGGGGATGGTACTGAAGCTTTCTTT
CASSWGGDGTEAFF
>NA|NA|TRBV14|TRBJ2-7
TGTGCCAGCAGCCAAGCCAGGGCCTCCTACGAGCAGTACTTC
CASSQARASYEQYF
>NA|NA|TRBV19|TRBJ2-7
TGTGCCAGTAGTATAGCGCGGGGGCGGTACGAGCAGTACTTC
CASSIARGRYEQYF
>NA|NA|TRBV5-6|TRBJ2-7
TGTGCCAGCAGCTCACAGGGAGACGAGCAGTACTTC
CASSSQGDEQYF
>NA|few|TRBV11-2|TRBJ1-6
TGTGCCAGCAGCTTACTCGCAGGCTGGGTACCCCTCCACTTT
CASSLLAGWVPLHF
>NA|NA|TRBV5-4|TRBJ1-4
TGTGCCAGCAGCCCAGGGGCTGGGGGCCATGAAAAACTGTTTTTT
CASSPGAGGHEKLFF
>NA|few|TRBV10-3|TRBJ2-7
TGTGCCATCAGTAATAAAGCGGACTCCTACGAGCAGTACTTC
CAISNKADSYEQYF
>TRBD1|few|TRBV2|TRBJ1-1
TGTGCCAGCAGTGAATGGGACAGGGCCGGGGGTGAAGCTTTCTTT
CASSEWDRAGGEAFF
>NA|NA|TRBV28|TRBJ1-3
TGTGCCAGCAGTTTAGGGGGGGGGTTCTCTGGAAACACCATATATTTT
CASSLGGGFSGNTIYF
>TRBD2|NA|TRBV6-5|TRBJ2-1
TGTGCCAGCAGCGCCCTAGCGGGAGCCTACAATGAGCAGTTCTTC
CASSALAGAYNEQFF
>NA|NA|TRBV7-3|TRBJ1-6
TGTGCCAGCAGCTTAATGCCGAACTCTGTCAATTCACCCCTCCACTTT
CASSLMPNSVNSPLHF
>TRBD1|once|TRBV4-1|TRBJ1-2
TGCGCCAGCAGCCAAGCGGACAGGGACTATGGCTACACCTTC
CASSQADRDYGYTF
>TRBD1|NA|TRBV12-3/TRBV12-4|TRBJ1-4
TGTGCCAGCAGTTCAGGGGGCTGGGAAAAACTGTTTTTT
CASSSGGWEKLFF
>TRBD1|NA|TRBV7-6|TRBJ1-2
TGTGCCAGCAGCTTAGTTGAGGGGACAGAGGAGGTCTTC
CASSLVEGTEEVF
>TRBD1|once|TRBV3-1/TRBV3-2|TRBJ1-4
TGTGCCAGCAGCTATTCACGGACAGGAGGGGCCGAAAAACTGTTTTTT
CASSYSRTGGAEKLFF
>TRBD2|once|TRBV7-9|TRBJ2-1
TGTGCCAGCAGCTTGGGACTAGCGGGAGGGCAGATTGCCAATGAGCAGTTCTTC
CASSLGLAGGQIANEQFF
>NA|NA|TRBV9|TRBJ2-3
TGTGCCAGCAGCGTAGAGGGCAGGGGAACCGATACGCAGTATTTT
CASSVEGRGTDTQYF
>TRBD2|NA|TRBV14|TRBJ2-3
TGTGCCAGCAGCCAAGGACAACGATGGACTAGGAAAAGCACAGATACGCAGTATTTT
CASSQGQRWTRKSTDTQYF
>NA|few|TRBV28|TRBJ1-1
TGTGCCAGCAGCGCAGCCCACATTATCGGGTTT
CASSAAHIIGF
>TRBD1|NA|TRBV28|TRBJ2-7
TGTGCCAGCAGTCGACAGGGAACACCCTCCTACGAGCAGTACTTC
CASSRQGTPSYEQYF
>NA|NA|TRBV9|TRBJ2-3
TGTGCCAGCAGCGTAGGCGTAAGGGGGGGTAACACAGATACGCAGTATTTT
CASSVGVRGGNTDTQYF
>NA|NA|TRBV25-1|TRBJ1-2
TGTGCCAGCAGTGGGATAGCCGGTGGCTACACCTTC
CASSGIAGGYTF
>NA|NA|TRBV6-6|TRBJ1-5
TGTGCCAGCAGCCGGCGGGGGGCCAGCAATCAGCCCCAGCATTTT
CASSRRGASNQPQHF
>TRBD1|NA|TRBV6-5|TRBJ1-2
TGTGCCAGCAGGGTCGGCAGGGGGGCTGGCTACACCTTC
CASRVGRGAGYTF
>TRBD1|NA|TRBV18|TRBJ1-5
TGTGCCAGCTCACCACAGGGGGCGAATCAGCCCCAGCATTTT
CASSPQGANQPQHF
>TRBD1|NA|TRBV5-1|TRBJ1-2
TGCGCCAGCAGCTCCGGACAGGGTTCTTACTATGGCTACACCTTC
CASSSGQGSYYGYTF
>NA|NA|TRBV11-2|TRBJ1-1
TGTGCCAGCAGCTCCCTTGGGCGAGAAGCTTTCTTT
CASSSLGREAFF
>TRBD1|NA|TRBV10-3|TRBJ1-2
TGTGCCATCAGTTCGACAGGGGACTATGGCTACACCTTC
CAISSTGDYGYTF
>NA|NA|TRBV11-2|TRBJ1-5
TGTGCCAGCAGCTTCCAGCAGGGACAGCCCCAGCATTTT
CASSFQQGQPQHF
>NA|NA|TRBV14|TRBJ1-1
TGTGCCAGCAGCCAAGGGATGGGGCGTATAGATGAAGCTTTCTTT
CASSQGMGRIDEAFF
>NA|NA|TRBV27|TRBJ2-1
TGTGCCAGCAGTCCGCAGGTAGCGGCCTACAATGAGCAGTTCTTC
CASSPQVAAYNEQFF
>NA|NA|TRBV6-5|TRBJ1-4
TGTGCCAGCAGTTACAGGGGGGGGGATGAAAAACTGTTTTTT
CASSYRGGDEKLFF
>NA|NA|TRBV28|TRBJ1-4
TGTGCCAGCAGCGTTAACGGGGAGGGGACTAATGAAAAACTGTTTTTT
CASSVNGEGTNEKLFF